These T cell receptor beta chains were read from a single sample in a study of identical twins. TCRdb recomputed calls from the 5' RACE reads with MiXCR, one row per CDR3 protein. The sample yields roughly 1,500,000 distinct CDR3 sequences, about 32% seen once. Material for sequencing was cord blood. These receptors all stem from a newborn girl in good health. Both conserved end residues are part of each CDR3.

V gene,J gene,CDR3 protein
TRBV7-8,TRBJ1-2,CASSPLGQLNYGYTF
TRBV7-2,TRBJ2-3,CASSLKWAGTSTDTQYF
TRBV20-1,TRBJ2-1,CSARWGRHNEQFF
TRBV18,TRBJ1-2,CASSRGTSANYGYTF
TRBV20-1,TRBJ1-1,CSAKQQVHTEAFF
TRBV25-1,TRBJ2-1,CASSGGHPYNEQFF
TRBV4-1,TRBJ1-1,CASSHLPGGQGMNTEAFF
TRBV24-1,TRBJ1-2,CATSDSRGPPNYGYTF
TRBV5-1,TRBJ2-2,CASSPGQGTGELFF
TRBV24-1,TRBJ2-7,CATSDGHSYEQYF
TRBV20-1,.,CSARKTGRGVEQYF
TRBV5-1,TRBJ2-6,CASSLSHFTSGANVPTF
TRBV4-1,.,CASSLHPTGLETQYF
TRBV20-1,TRBJ1-2,CSARDRDGTGKGINYGYTF
TRBV7-2,TRBJ2-7,CASSLALAISSYEQYF
TRBV7-9,TRBJ1-2,CASSFQANPYGYTF
TRBV12-3/TRBV12-4,TRBJ1-1,CASSISEGTEAFF
TRBV20-1,TRBJ2-1,CSASLSADQFF
TRBV12-5,TRBJ2-1,CASGLGLAPAEDEQFF
TRBV3-1,TRBJ2-3,CASSQVVMSTDTQYF
TRBV29-1,TRBJ2-1,CSVDGLAGAVSYNEQFF
TRBV6-6,TRBJ1-2,CASSYDPKISGYTF
TRBV2,TRBJ2-7,CASSGLAGVWEQYF
TRBV11-2,TRBJ2-3,CASSLDGGHTDTQYF
TRBV4-2,TRBJ2-1,CASSQSALGLRGGIEQFF
TRBV28,TRBJ2-7,CASSPGDTNYEQYF
TRBV30,TRBJ2-7,CAWRQSSYEQYF
TRBV4-2,TRBJ2-5,CASSQDWGQIETQYF
TRBV11-2,TRBJ2-7,CASSSVQTATAYEQYF
TRBV10-3,TRBJ2-6,CAVAGVSGANVLTF
TRBV7-2,TRBJ2-7,CASSRLAAYEQYF
TRBV11-2,TRBJ1-1,CASSLQTGFVNTEAFF
TRBV7-2,.,CASSSDRPSRYEQYF
TRBV6-1,TRBJ2-3,CASSEAPRSANTQYF
TRBV10-3,TRBJ1-2,CAMGGGYGYTF
TRBV27,TRBJ1-1,CTSSLHTGGGTEAFF
TRBV6-5,TRBJ2-1,CASSRSSGRANEQFF
TRBV3-1,.,CASSQGGSSLESYNEQYF
TRBV7-9,TRBJ1-1,CASSSRDPGITEAFF
TRBV5-1,TRBJ2-1,CASSLIRGGSYNEQFF
TRBV20-1,TRBJ1-1,CSARTGISTEAFF
TRBV12-3/TRBV12-4,TRBJ1-1,CASSTTVNTEAFF
TRBV4-2,TRBJ2-1,CASSQDLAGGPYYNEQFF
TRBV20-1,TRBJ1-2,CSARAGQGLGGYTF
TRBV29-1,TRBJ1-5,CSARLGRDQPQHF
TRBV4-1,.,CASSQDRGGSGNYETQYF
TRBV30,TRBJ2-1,CAWSKGGSYNEQFF